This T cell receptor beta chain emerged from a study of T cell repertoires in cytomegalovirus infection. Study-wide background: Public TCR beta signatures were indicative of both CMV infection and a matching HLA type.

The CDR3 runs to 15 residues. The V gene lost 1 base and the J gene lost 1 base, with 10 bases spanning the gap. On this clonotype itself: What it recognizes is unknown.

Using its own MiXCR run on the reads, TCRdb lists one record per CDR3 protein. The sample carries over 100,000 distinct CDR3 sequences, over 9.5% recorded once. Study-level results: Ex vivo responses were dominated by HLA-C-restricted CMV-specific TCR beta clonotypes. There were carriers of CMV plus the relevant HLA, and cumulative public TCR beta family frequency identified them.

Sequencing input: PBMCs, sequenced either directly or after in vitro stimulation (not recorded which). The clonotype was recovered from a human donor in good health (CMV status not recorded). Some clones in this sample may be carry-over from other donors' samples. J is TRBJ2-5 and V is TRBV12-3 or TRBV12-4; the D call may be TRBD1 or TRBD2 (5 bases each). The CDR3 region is CASSLGGSPQETQYF. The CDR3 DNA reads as TGTGCCAGCAGTTTAGGGGGGAGTCCCCAAGAGACCCAGTACTTC.